These 3 T cell receptor beta chains were all obtained from the same sample, sequenced in a study of OX40 agonist ivuxolimab in advanced cancers. Only in-frame clones appear in the TCRdb table, and some are missing; sequencing was by immunoSEQ multiplex PCR. Of about 45,000 clones listed, roughly 88% are singletons. The sample here was CD4+ or CD8+ T cells sorted from blood, taken in a trial of the OX40 agonist ivuxolimab. Receptor source: an adult with an advanced solid tumor such as melanoma, head and neck, liver or kidney cancer.

The V gene is TRBV7-2, the J gene TRBJ1-2; no clear D gene. The CDR3 length is 15 residues. With 5 bases removed from V and 8 bases from J, the gap between germline ends came to 21 bases. Germline CDR1 and CDR2: SGHTA and FQGNSA. The DNA for the CDR3 is TGTGCCAGCAGCCCCCGCCTGGCAGATTCCCTGGGCTACACCTTC. Residues: CASSPRLADSLGYTF.

This clone was observed a single time. This chain uses TRBV11-2 with TRBJ2-7; TRBD2 matches at 7 bases. J lost 3 bases, V lost 6 bases, and 5 bases had no gene match. This CDR3 contains 13 residues. From germline, CDR1 is SGHAT and CDR2 FQNNGV. CDR3 sequence reads: CASSLQRGYEQYF. In DNA, the CDR3 is TGTGCCAGCAGTCTGCAGCGGGGCTACGAGCAGTACTTC.

The CDR3 region is CASSLLGSGTDTQYF. DNA for the CDR3: TGTGCCAGCAGCTTACTCGGGAGCGGGACAGATACGCAGTATTTT. The V call is TRBV9, the J call TRBJ2-3, with D possibly matching TRBD2 (6 bases). Germline values: CDR1 SGDLS, CDR2 YYNGEE. This CDR3 has 15 residues. V was shortened by 4 bases and J by 3 bases, with 15 bases between the two germline ends.